The present T cell receptor (beta chain) was sequenced within a study of cytotoxic CD8 clonotypes in ibrutinib-treated CLL. This table comes from immunoSEQ multiplex PCR, and its TCRdb copy is limited to in-frame clones, with some not included. The table has around 140,000 clones, 70% to 80% seen once. V dropped 10 bases and J dropped 5; count of bases not matched to a gene: 7. Germline CDR1 ENHRY, CDR2 SYGVKD. CDR3 length: 13 amino acids. The source of this sequence is a human donor with chronic lymphocytic leukemia. The sequencing here drew on PBMCs, taken after 24 months of ibrutinib treatment. The rearrangement joins TRBV10-3 to TRBJ2-1; TRBD1 agrees at 8 bases. The CDR3 reads CATDRGSDNEQFF. The CDR3 region has the DNA TGTGCCACCGACAGGGGATCGGACAATGAGCAGTTCTTC.